This TCR beta chain was observed in a study of T cell responses to AZD1222 COVID-19 vaccine. The protocol was immunoSEQ multiplex PCR, while the TCRdb copy is restricted to in-frame clones and leaves out a portion. The table lists about 100,000 clones, 75% to 95% of them singletons. Study-level findings and limits: Among the donors, most were white British and more were female, and clonal diversity was possibly underestimated. Mapped onto spike, vaccine-associated CD4 TCRs spanned it and were dominant at 160-218 and 743-854.

Remarks on this clone: Its antigen is unidentified.

Sequenced here: peripheral blood, sampled on day 0 of AZD1222 vaccination. The receptor was derived from an adult in good health.

DNA for the CDR3: TGTGCCAGCAGAAAAGGGACCTCCTACGAGCAGTACTTC. This codes for CASRKGTSYEQYF. This chain uses TRBV11-1 with TRBJ2-7; either TRBD1 or TRBD2 may fit D (5 bases each). CDR3 length: 13 residues. CDR1 and CDR2 (germline): SGHAT, FQDESV (reference sequence). Trimming removed 6 bases at V and 0 bases at J, with 9 bases between. The complete variable domain, with remaining parts taken from reference TRBV11-1 and TRBJ2-7, reads EAEVAQSPRYKITEKSQAVAFWCDPISGHATLYWYRQILGQGPELLVQFQDESVVDDSQLPKDRFSAERLKGVDSTLKIQPAELGDSAMYLCASRKGTSYEQYFGPGTRLTVT.